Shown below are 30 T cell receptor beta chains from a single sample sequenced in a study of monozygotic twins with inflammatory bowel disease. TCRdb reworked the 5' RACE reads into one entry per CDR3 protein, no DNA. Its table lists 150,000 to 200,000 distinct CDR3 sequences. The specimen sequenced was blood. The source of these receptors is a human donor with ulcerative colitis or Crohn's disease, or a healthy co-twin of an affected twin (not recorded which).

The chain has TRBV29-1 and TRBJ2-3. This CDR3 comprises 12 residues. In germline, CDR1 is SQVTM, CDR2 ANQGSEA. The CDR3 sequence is CSVGTGTDTQYF.

CDR3 amino acids: CAWSRTGGGNNEQFF. The rearrangement joins TRBV30 to TRBJ2-1; the TRBD1 assignment by TCRdb is unverifiable without DNA. The CDR3 runs to 15 residues. Germline lookup yields CDR1 GTSNPN and CDR2 SVGIG (reference sequence).

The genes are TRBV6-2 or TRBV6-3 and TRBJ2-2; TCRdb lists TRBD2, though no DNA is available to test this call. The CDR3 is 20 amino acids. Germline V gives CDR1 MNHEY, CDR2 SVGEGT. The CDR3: CASSYEPGTSGGADTGELFF.

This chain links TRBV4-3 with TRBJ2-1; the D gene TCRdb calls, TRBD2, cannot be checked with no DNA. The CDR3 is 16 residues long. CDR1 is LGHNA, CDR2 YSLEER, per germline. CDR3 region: CASSQYSGGSYNEQFF.

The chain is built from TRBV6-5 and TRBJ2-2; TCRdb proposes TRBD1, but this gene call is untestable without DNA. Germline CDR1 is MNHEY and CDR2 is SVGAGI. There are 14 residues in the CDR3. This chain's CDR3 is CASSFGTPNGELFF.

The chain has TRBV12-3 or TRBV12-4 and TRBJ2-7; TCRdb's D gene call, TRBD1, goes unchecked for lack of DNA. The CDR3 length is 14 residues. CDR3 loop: CASSLGQGIYEQYF.

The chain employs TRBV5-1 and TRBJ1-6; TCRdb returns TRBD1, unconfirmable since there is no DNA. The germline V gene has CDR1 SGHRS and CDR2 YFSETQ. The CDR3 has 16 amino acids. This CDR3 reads CASSPNRVADNSPLHF.

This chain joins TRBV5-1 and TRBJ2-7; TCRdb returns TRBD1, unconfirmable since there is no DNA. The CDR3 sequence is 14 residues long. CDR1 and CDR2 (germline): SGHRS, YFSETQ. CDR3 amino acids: CASSLDRGPCEQYF.

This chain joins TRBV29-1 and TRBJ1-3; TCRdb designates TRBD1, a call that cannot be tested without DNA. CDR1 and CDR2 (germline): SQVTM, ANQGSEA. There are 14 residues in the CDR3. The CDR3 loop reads CSVGGLDSGNTIYF.

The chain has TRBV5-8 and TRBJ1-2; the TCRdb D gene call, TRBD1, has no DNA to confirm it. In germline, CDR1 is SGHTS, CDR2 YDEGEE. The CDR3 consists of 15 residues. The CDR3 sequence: CASSLYSAQEYGYTF.

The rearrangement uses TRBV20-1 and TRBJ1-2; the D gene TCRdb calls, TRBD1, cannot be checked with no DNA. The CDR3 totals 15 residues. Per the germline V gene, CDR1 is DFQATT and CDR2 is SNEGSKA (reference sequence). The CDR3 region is CSASQGTGGQYGYTF.

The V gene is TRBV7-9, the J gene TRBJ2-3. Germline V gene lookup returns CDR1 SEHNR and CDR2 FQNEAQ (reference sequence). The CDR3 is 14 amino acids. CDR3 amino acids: CASSLVRLTDTQYF.

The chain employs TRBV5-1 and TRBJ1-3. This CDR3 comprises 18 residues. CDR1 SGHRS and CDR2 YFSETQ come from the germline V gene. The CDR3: CASSLEAFSNSGRNTIYF.

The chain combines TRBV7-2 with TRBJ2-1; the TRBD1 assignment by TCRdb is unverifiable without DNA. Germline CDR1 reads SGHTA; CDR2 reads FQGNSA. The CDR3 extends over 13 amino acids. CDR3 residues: CASSSGQYNEQFF. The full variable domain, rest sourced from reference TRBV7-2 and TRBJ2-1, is GAGVSQSPSNKVTEKGKDVELRCDPISGHTALYWYRQSLGQGLEFLIYFQGNSAPDKSGLPSDRFSAERTGGSVSTLTIQRTQQEDSAVYLCASSSGQYNEQFFGPGTRLTVL.

The CDR3 is CASSYRTSVGEQFF. The chain is built from TRBV6-6 and TRBJ2-1; lacking DNA, the TRBD2 call made by TCRdb goes unchecked. The CDR3 has 14 residues. Germline V gives CDR1 MNHNY, CDR2 SVGAGI (reference sequence).

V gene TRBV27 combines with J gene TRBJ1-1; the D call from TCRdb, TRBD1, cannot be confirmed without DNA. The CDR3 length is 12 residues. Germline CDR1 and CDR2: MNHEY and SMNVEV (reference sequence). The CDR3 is CASRKGQGAPFF.

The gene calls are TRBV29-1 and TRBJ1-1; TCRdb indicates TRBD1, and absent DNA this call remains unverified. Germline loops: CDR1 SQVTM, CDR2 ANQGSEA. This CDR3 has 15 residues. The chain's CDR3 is CSVAVGDIWNTEAFF.

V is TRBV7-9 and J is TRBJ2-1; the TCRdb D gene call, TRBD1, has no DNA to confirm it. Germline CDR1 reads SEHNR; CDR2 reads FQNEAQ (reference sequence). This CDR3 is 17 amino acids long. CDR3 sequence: CASSLESLGGQNNEQFF.

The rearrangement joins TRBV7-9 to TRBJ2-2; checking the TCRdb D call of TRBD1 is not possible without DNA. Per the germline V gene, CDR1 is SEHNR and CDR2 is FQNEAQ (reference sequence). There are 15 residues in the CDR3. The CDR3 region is CASSPGDRNTGELFF.

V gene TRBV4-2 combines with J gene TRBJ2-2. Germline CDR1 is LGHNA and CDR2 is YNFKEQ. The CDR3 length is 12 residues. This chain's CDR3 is CASSTHTGELFF.

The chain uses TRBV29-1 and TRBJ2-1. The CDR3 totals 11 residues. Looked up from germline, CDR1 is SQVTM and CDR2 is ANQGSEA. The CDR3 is CSVMPINEQFF.

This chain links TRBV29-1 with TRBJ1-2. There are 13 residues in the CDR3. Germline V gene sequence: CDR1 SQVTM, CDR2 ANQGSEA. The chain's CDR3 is CSVVGLDPYGYTF.

CDR3 protein: CASSFRDPEKLFF. The chain has TRBV5-5 and TRBJ1-4. Germline values: CDR1 SGHKS, CDR2 YYEKEE (reference sequence). The CDR3 loop spans 13 amino acids.

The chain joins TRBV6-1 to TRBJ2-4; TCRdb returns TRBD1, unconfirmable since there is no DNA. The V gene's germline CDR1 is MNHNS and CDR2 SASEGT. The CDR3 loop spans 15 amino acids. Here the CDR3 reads CASSGTGLAKNIQYF.

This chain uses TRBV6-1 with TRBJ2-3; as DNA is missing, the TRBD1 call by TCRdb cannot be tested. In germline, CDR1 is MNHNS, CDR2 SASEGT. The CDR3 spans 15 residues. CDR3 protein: CASSERGDRGDTQYF.

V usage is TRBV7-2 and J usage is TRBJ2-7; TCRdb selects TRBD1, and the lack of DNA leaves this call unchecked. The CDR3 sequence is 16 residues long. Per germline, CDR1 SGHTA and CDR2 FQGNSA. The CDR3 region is CASSSVGTGHPYEQYF.

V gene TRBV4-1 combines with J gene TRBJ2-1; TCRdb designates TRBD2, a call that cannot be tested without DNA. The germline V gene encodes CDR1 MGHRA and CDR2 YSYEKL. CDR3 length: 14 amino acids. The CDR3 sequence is CASSAPRGYNEQFF.

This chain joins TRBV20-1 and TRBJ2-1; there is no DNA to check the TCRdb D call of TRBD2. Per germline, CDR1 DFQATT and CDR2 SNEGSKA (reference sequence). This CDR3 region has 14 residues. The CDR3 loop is CSAREREAYNEQFF.

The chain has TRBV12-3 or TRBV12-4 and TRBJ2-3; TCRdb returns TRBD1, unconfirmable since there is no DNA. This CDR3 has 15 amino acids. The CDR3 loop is CASSHGPTAGDTQYF.

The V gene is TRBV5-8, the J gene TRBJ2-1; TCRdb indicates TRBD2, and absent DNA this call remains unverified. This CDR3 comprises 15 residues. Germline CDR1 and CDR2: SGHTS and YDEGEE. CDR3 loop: CASSLTGLASAEQFF.